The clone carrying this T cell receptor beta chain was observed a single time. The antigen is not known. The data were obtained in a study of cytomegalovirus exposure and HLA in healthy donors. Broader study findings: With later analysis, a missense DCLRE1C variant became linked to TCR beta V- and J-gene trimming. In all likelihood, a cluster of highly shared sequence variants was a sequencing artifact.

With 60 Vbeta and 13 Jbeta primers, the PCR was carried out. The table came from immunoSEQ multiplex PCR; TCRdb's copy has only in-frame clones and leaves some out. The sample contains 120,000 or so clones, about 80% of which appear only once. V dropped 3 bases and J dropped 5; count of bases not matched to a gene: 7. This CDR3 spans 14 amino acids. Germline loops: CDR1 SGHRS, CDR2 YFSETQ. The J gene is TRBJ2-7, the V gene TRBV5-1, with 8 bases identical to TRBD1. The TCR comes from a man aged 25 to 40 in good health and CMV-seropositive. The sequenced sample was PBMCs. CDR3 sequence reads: CASSSYRGWNEQYF. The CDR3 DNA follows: TGCGCCAGCAGCTCCTACAGGGGGTGGAACGAGCAGTACTTC. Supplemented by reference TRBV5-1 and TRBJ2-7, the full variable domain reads KAGVTQTPRYLIKTRGQQVTLSCSPISGHRSVSWYQQTPGQGLQFLFEYFSETQRNKGNFPGRFSGRQFSNSRSEMNVSTLELGDSALYLCASSSYRGWNEQYFGPGTRLTVT.